This T cell receptor (beta chain) was identified in a study of neoadjuvant anti-PD-1 for oral cavity cancer. Study-level findings and limits: Post-nivolumab, blood T cell clonality was significantly elevated in non-responders. TCR analyses covered only a few patients per response group.

Blood libraries mostly used approximately 480 ng genomic DNA, six replicates each. The table came from immunoSEQ multiplex PCR; TCRdb's copy has only in-frame clones and leaves some out. The data contain 30,000 to 35,000 clones, about 87% of them seen just once; the ten biggest clones take up 3.5%. Comment on this clone: Its specificity is unknown. Other nucleotide sequences in the sample specify the same CDR3.

Germline V CDR1 and CDR2: SEHNR, FQNEAQ (reference sequence). Trimming shortened V by 5 bases and J by 0 bases, and 11 bases separated the two germline ends. The CDR3 runs 15 residues. The rearrangement uses TRBV7-9 and TRBJ2-1; maybe TRBD1 (6 bases). This specimen consisted of PBMCs, obtained before nivolumab (anti-PD-1) treatment. The source is a person aged 40 to 85 with oral cavity squamous cell carcinoma. CDR3 in amino acids: CASSPDRSSYNEQFF. For the CDR3, the DNA is TGTGCCAGCAGCCCAGACAGGAGCTCCTACAATGAGCAGTTCTTC.